This T cell receptor beta chain was found in a study of cytomegalovirus exposure and HLA in healthy donors. Study outcomes and limitations: One later analysis, an examination of the 90 to 150 validation repertoires, found that first-cohort TCR clusters tended to co-occur in them. The study labeled around 160 TCR beta chains cytomegalovirus-associated.

Germline lookup yields CDR1 LGHNT and CDR2 FRNRAP. The trim removed 4 bases at V and 7 bases at J, leaving 6 bases unmatched. This CDR3 comprises 14 residues. Repertoires were generated with immunoSEQ multiplex PCR, while TCRdb's copy carries only in-frame clones and drops some. The table lists 150,000 to 200,000 clones, roughly 84% of them singletons, with roughly a tenth in the top ten. To note about this clone: Its antigen remains unidentified.

This receptor was taken from a man aged 25 to 45 in good health and CMV-seropositive. The rearrangement links TRBV12-5 to TRBJ1-1; 10 bases match TRBD1. Sequenced sample: PBMCs. The CDR3 nucleotides are TGTGCTAGTGGTTCCGGACAGGGGGAGGGTGAAGCTTTCTTT. Protein: CASGSGQGEGEAFF.